These 27 T cell receptor beta chains were all obtained from the same sample, sequenced in a study of cytomegalovirus exposure and HLA in healthy donors. Both 60 Vbeta primers and 13 Jbeta primers went into the PCR. Assay used: immunoSEQ multiplex PCR; TCRdb lists only in-frame clones, some missing. The sample has 100,000 to 140,000 clones; over 75% are singletons. Sequences were obtained from PBMCs. The receptors originated from a man aged 30 to 45 in good health and CMV-seronegative.

J is TRBJ2-6 and V is TRBV27; perhaps TRBD1 as D (5 bases). V was pared by 0 bases and J by 2 bases, with 5 bases between. CDR3 size: 15 residues. CDR1 and CDR2 from the germline V gene are MNHEY and SMNVEV (reference sequence). CDR3 protein: CASSLSGAGANVLTF. CDR3 nucleotide sequence: TGTGCCAGCAGTTTATCAGGGGCTGGGGCCAACGTCCTGACTTTC. The entire variable domain, with the rest obtained from reference TRBV27 and TRBJ2-6, is as follows: EAQVTQNPRYLITVTGKKLTVTCSQNMNHEYMSWYRQDPGLGLRQIYYSMNVEVTDKGDVPEGYKVSRKEKRNFPLILESPSPNQTSLYFCASSLSGAGANVLTFGAGSRLTVL.

The table lists this clone with a count of one. The chain uses TRBV10-2 and TRBJ2-1, with 8 bases lining up with TRBD2. The germline V gene encodes CDR1 WSHSY and CDR2 SAAADI. The CDR3 totals 14 residues. V trimming: 6 bases; J trimming: 4 bases; junction bases outside the gene matches: 5. CDR3 DNA sequence: TGCGCCAGCAGGAGCGGGAGCGGTTACAATGAGCAGTTCTTC. This gives the protein CASRSGSGYNEQFF.

The chain uses TRBV15 and TRBJ2-4, with TRBD1 identical over 9 bases. Germline loops: CDR1 LNHNV, CDR2 YYDKDF (reference sequence). Trimming removed 0 bases from V and 6 bases from J; junction bases left unmatched: 3. This CDR3 is 15 amino acids long. The CDR3 loop reads CATSRDPGQGNIQYF. The DNA for the CDR3 is TGTGCCACCAGCAGAGACCCGGGACAGGGAAACATTCAGTACTTC.

The V gene is TRBV7-2, the J gene TRBJ2-7, with D unresolved. Trimming took off 4 bases at V and 4 bases at J, with 8 bases between the two ends. Germline values: CDR1 SGHTA, CDR2 FQGNSA. The CDR3 consists of 12 residues. CDR3 sequence: CASSSRVYEQYF. Written as DNA, the CDR3 is TGTGCCAGCAGCTCCCGGGTTTACGAGCAGTACTTC. Variable domain in full (rest from reference TRBV7-2 and TRBJ2-7): GAGVSQSPSNKVTEKGKDVELRCDPISGHTALYWYRQSLGQGLEFLIYFQGNSAPDKSGLPSDRFSAERTGGSVSTLTIQRTQQEDSAVYLCASSSRVYEQYFGPGTRLTVT.

J is TRBJ2-7 and V is TRBV19; 12 positions match TRBD1. The CDR3 has 15 amino acids. With V trimmed by 5 bases and J by 2 bases, 4 bases remained unmatched. Germline-derived CDR1 and CDR2 are LNHDA and SQIVND (reference sequence). The CDR3 reads CASSAGQGAAYEQYF. CDR3 sequence (DNA): TGTGCCAGTAGTGCGGGACAGGGGGCGGCCTACGAGCAGTACTTC.

The V gene is TRBV30, the J gene TRBJ1-2, with D perhaps TRBD1 (6 bases). The V end lost 3 bases, the J end lost 8 bases, and 19 bases lay between the germline ends. Germline values: CDR1 GTSNPN, CDR2 SVGIG (reference sequence). The CDR3 has 14 residues. CDR3 sequence reads: CAWSVRLTGTGYTF. In nucleotides, the CDR3 is TGTGCCTGGAGCGTGAGATTAACAGGGACCGGCTACACCTTC.

The chain recombines TRBV30 with TRBJ1-1, with 10 bases that match TRBD1. Trimming at V came to 1 base and at J to 4 bases, leaving 3 bases not matched to a gene. This CDR3 is 14 amino acids long. Germline CDR1 reads GTSNPN; CDR2 reads SVGIG (reference sequence). CDR3 protein: CAWSGDRGITEAFF. CDR3 bases: TGTGCCTGGAGTGGGGACAGGGGAATCACTGAAGCTTTCTTT.

The gene calls are TRBV19 and TRBJ1-5, with D possibly matching TRBD1 (5 bases). The CDR3 runs 14 residues. Germline assignment: CDR1 LNHDA and CDR2 SQIVND (reference sequence). V was cut by 10 bases and J by 7 bases, with 20 bases left in between. In DNA, the CDR3 is TGTGCCACCCTGGGGGGGAAACAGTTACAGCCCCAGCATTTT. The encoded protein is CATLGGKQLQPQHF.

The chain employs TRBV7-6 and TRBJ2-5; the D is unclear. The CDR3 is 13 residues long. CDR1 and CDR2 (germline): SGHVS, FNYEAQ. V lost 2 bases and J 5 bases, leaving 9 bases between the germline ends. Here the CDR3 DNA reads TGTGCCAGCAGCTTAAGTCACAGTGAGACCCAGTACTTC. This encodes CASSLSHSETQYF.

Concerning this clone itself: Germline is not matched at one junction end, which may reflect a read error. The chain recombines TRBV13 with TRBJ2-1, with TRBD2 matching over 7 bases. CDR1 is PRHDT, CDR2 FYEKMQ, per germline (reference sequence). This CDR3 region has 16 residues. CDR3 protein: CASRLGASGETGEQFF. The CDR3 coding sequence is TGTGCCAGCAGATTAGGGGCCAGCGGGGAAACGGGTGAGCAGTTCTTC.

This clone has just one count. J is TRBJ1-1 and V is TRBV6-5; unclear D gene. Germline CDR1 is MNHEY and CDR2 is SVGAGI. CDR3 length: 14 residues. V lost 4 bases and J lost 6, with 15 bases in between. The CDR3 sequence: CASSSAGRRAEAFF. The CDR3 DNA reads TGTGCCAGCAGTTCAGCGGGGAGAAGGGCTGAAGCTTTCTTT.

The sample holds one count of this clone. The J gene is TRBJ2-7, the V gene TRBV4-1; D is perhaps TRBD2 (6 bases). Germline CDR1 is MGHRA and CDR2 is YSYEKL. V was clipped by 3 bases and J by 3 bases, with 9 bases between them. The CDR3 has 13 residues. The CDR3 sequence is CASSQGGNYEQYF. The CDR3, as DNA: TGCGCCAGCAGCCAGGGCGGGAACTACGAGCAGTACTTC.

The rearrangement links TRBV19 to TRBJ2-7, with 8 bases matching TRBD1. This CDR3 is 12 amino acids long. Losses at the gene ends were 5 bases for V and 3 bases for J; bases not matched to a gene: 0. CDR1 and CDR2 from the germline V gene are LNHDA and SQIVND (reference sequence). CDR3 bases: TGTGCCAGTAGTGGACAGGGCTACGAGCAGTACTTC. It translates to CASSGQGYEQYF.

This clone was counted only a few times. The CDR3 loop is CASSSSTGGVYEQYF. CDR3 bases: TGTGCCAGCAGCTCCTCGACAGGGGGAGTCTACGAGCAGTACTTC. The V call is TRBV7-8, the J call TRBJ2-7, with 9 positions matching TRBD1. This CDR3 has 15 amino acids. Per germline, CDR1 SGHVS and CDR2 FQNEAQ. Trimming removed 4 bases from V and 3 bases from J; junction bases left unmatched: 7.

The rearrangement links TRBV6-1 to TRBJ2-7; weak D call: TRBD2 (6 bases). Germline V gives CDR1 MNHNS, CDR2 SASEGT. V was shortened by 7 bases and J by 7 bases, with 23 bases between the two germline ends. This CDR3 comprises 15 residues. CDR3 DNA sequence: TGTGCCAGCACGGAGGGCTCTCTCGTTTGGGATGAGCAGTACTTC. Its translation: CASTEGSLVWDEQYF.

This chain joins TRBV18 and TRBJ2-3; unclear D gene. The CDR3 is 11 amino acids. Trimming took off 3 bases at V and 5 bases at J, with 3 bases between the two ends. Germline CDR1 KGHSH, CDR2 LQKENI. The chain's CDR3 is CASSPLDTQYF. As DNA, the CDR3 is TGTGCCAGCTCACCTCTAGATACGCAGTATTTT.

The chain joins TRBV6-5 to TRBJ1-2; D gene unclear. The CDR3 is made up of 14 amino acids. Deletions cut 2 bases from V and 2 bases from J, with 9 bases between. Germline CDR1 is MNHEY and CDR2 is SVGAGI. This chain's CDR3 is CASSYPPPNYGYTF. CDR3 sequence (DNA): TGTGCCAGCAGTTACCCTCCCCCGAACTATGGCTACACCTTC.

CDR3 sequence reads: CASSLGARGRDPQYF. CDR3 nucleotides: TGTGCCAGCAGCTTAGGCGCCCGAGGGAGGGACCCGCAGTACTTC. The V call is TRBV7-2, the J call TRBJ2-4; 7 nucleotides align to TRBD2. V trimming: 1 base; J trimming: 13 bases; junction bases outside the gene matches: 13. CDR3 length equals 15 residues. Germline loops: CDR1 SGHTA, CDR2 FQGNSA. The full variable domain, in which reference TRBV7-2 and TRBJ2-4 provide the parts outside the CDR3, is GAGVSQSPSNKVTEKGKDVELRCDPISGHTALYWYRQSLGQGLEFLIYFQGNSAPDKSGLPSDRFSAERTGGSVSTLTIQRTQQEDSAVYLCASSLGARGRDPQYFGAGTRLSVL.

This chain links TRBV5-6 with TRBJ2-5; the D gene is possibly TRBD2 (5 bases). The DNA matches TRBJ2-7 better at its end, which makes the J call doubtful. Germline assignment: CDR1 SGHDT and CDR2 YYEEEE. This CDR3 region has 13 residues. For the CDR3, the DNA is TGTGCCAGCAGCTACCGGGGAGACTACGAGCAGTACTTC. This sequence encodes CASSYRGDYEQYF.

The J gene is TRBJ1-4, the V gene TRBV29-1; TRBD1 agrees at 10 bases. Trimming removed 4 bases from V and 4 bases from J; junction bases left unmatched: 3. The CDR3 runs to 14 residues. Germline CDR1 and CDR2: SQVTM and ANQGSEA. CDR3 in amino acids: CSVARTGGNEKLFF. In DNA, the CDR3 is TGCAGCGTTGCCCGGACAGGGGGTAATGAAAAACTGTTTTTT.

The chain joins TRBV30 to TRBJ2-3; no reliable D call. From germline, CDR1 is GTSNPN and CDR2 SVGIG (reference sequence). This CDR3 contains 12 residues. V was trimmed by 3 bases and J by 4 bases, leaving 8 bases between them. CDR3 sequence: CAWRQAPDTQYF. For the CDR3, the DNA is TGTGCCTGGAGGCAGGCCCCAGATACGCAGTATTTT.

The table lists this clone with a few counts. The chain links TRBV6-5 to TRBJ1-1; D unresolved. V dropped 6 bases and J dropped 1 base, with 12 bases sitting between them. Germline lookup yields CDR1 MNHEY and CDR2 SVGAGI. This CDR3 comprises 14 residues. CDR3: CASRKTLANTEAFF. CDR3 DNA: TGTGCCAGCAGAAAAACCTTGGCGAACACTGAAGCTTTCTTT.

The chain combines TRBV6-5 with TRBJ1-1, with 9 bases lining up with TRBD1. The germline CDR1 and CDR2 sequences are MNHEY and SVGAGI. J was trimmed by 0 bases and V by 4 bases; bases with no gene match: 6. CDR3 length: 16 residues. This CDR3 reads CASSFSGTGLNTEAFF. The DNA for the CDR3 is TGTGCCAGCAGTTTTTCCGGGACAGGGCTGAACACTGAAGCTTTCTTT.

This sequence joins TRBV30 and TRBJ1-6, with D unclear. CDR3 length equals 14 residues. Germline values: CDR1 GTSNPN, CDR2 SVGIG (reference sequence). V was clipped by 1 base and J by 13 bases, with 17 bases between them. The CDR3 spells CAWSANAGVWPLHF. For the CDR3, the DNA is TGTGCCTGGAGTGCCAACGCCGGGGTCTGGCCCCTCCACTTT.

The rearrangement uses TRBV5-1 and TRBJ1-2; 8 nucleotides match TRBD1. Germline V CDR1 and CDR2: SGHRS, YFSETQ. The junction had 8 bases not matched to a gene; V was cut back by 4 bases and J by 6 bases. The CDR3 has 14 residues. In nucleotides, the CDR3 is TGCGCCAGCAGCATTCAGGACAGGGTGAATGGCTACACCTTC. It specifies CASSIQDRVNGYTF.

The chain employs TRBV2 and TRBJ1-4; TRBD1 matches at 7 bases. Germline trimming cut 8 bases from V and 2 bases from J; bases unmatched to any gene: 5. Germline CDR1 SNHLY, CDR2 FYNNEI. The CDR3 totals 14 residues. CDR3 coding DNA: TGTGCCAGCTGCCTCAGGGGGACTAATGAAAAACTGTTTTTT. Protein product: CASCLRGTNEKLFF. Full variable domain (missing parts from reference TRBV2 and TRBJ1-4): EPEVTQTPSHQVTQMGQEVILRCVPISNHLYFYWYRQILGQKVEFLVSFYNNEISEKSEIFDDQFSVERPDGSNFTLKIRSTKLEDSAMYFCASCLRGTNEKLFFGSGTQLSVL.

The gene calls are TRBV11-2 and TRBJ2-5, with TRBD2 identical over 7 bases. The junction had 6 bases not matched to a gene; V was cut back by 1 base and J by 4 bases. This CDR3 spans 15 amino acids. CDR1 SGHAT and CDR2 FQNNGV come from the germline V gene. CDR3 amino acids: CASSLAGRAGETQYF. The CDR3 DNA reads TGTGCCAGCAGCTTAGCAGGGAGGGCGGGAGAGACCCAGTACTTC.